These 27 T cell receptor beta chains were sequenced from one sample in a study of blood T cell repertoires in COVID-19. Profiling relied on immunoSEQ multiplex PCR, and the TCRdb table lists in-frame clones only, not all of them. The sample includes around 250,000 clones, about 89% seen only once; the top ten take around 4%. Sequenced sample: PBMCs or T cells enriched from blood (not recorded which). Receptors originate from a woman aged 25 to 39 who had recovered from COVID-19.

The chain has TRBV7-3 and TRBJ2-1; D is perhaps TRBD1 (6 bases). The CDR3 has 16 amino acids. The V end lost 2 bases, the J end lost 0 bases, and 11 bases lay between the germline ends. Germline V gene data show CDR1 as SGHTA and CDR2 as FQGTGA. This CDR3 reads CASSLWADSSYNEQFF. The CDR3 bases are TGTGCCAGCAGCTTATGGGCGGACAGCTCCTACAATGAGCAGTTCTTC.

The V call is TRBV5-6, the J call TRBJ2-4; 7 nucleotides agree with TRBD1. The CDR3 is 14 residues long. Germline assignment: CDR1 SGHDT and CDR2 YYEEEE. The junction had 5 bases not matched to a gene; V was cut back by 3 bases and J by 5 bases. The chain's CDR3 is CASSSPGTENIQYF. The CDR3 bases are TGTGCCAGCAGCTCGCCCGGGACAGAAAACATTCAGTACTTC.

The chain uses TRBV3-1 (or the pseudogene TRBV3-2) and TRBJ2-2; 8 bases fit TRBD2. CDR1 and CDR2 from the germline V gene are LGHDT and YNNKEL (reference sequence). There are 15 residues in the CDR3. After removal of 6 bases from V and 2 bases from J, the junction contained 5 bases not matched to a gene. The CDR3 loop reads CASRPGTSNTGELFF. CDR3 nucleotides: TGTGCCAGCAGGCCCGGGACTAGTAACACCGGGGAGCTGTTTTTT.

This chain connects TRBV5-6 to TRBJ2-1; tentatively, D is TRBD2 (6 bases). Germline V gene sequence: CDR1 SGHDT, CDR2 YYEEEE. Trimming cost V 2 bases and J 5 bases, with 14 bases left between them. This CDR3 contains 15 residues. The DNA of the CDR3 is TGTGCCAGCAGCTTCGGTTCTAGCGCAAACAATGAGCAGTTCTTC. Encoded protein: CASSFGSSANNEQFF.

The CDR3 region is CASSLRLAIGTGELFF. The CDR3 DNA sequence: TGTGCCAGCAGCTTAAGACTAGCGATAGGGACCGGGGAGCTGTTTTTT. The chain combines TRBV7-3 with TRBJ2-2; 8 bases agree with TRBD2. The CDR3 length is 16 residues. Germline trimming cut 1 base from V and 5 bases from J; bases unmatched to any gene: 6. Germline loops: CDR1 SGHTA, CDR2 FQGTGA.

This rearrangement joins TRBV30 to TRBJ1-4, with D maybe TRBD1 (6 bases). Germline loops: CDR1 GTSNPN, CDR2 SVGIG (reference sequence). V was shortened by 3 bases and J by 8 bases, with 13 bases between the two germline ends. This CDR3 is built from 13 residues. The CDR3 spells CAWRHAGEEKLFF. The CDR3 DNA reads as TGTGCCTGGAGGCATGCAGGGGAAGAAAAACTGTTTTTT.

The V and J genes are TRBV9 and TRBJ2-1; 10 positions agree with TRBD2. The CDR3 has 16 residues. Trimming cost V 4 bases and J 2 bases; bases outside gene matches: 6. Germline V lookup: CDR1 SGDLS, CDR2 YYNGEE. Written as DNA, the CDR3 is TGTGCCAGCAGCTTAGCAAGCGGGGGGGCCTACAATGAGCAGTTCTTC. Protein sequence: CASSLASGGAYNEQFF.

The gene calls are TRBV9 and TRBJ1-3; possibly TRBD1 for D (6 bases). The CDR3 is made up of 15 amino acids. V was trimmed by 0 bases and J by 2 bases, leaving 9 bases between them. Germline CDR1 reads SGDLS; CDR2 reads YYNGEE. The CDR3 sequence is CASSVGGGPGNTIYF. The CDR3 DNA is TGTGCCAGCAGCGTAGGTGGGGGCCCTGGAAACACCATATATTTT. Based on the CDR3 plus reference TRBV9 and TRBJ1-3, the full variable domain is DSGVTQTPKHLITATGQRVTLRCSPRSGDLSVYWYQQSLDQGLQFLIQYYNGEERAKGNILERFSAQQFPDLHSELNLSSLELGDSALYFCASSVGGGPGNTIYFGEGSWLTVV.

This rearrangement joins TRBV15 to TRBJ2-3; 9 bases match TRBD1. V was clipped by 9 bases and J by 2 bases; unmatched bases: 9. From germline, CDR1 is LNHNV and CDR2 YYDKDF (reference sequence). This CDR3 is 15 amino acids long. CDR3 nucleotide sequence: TGTGCCACGAAACTCGGGACAGGGATCACAGATACGCAGTATTTT. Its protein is CATKLGTGITDTQYF.

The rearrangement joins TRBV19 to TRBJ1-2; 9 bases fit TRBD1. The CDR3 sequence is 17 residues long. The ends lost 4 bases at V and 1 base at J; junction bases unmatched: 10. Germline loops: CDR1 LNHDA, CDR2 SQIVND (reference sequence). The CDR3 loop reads CASSTNRGRHDNYGYTF. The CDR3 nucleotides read TGTGCCAGTAGTACCAACAGGGGGCGGCACGATAACTATGGCTACACCTTC. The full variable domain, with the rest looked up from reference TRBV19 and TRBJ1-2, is DGGITQSPKYLFRKEGQNVTLSCEQNLNHDAMYWYRQDPGQGLRLIYYSQIVNDFQKGDIAEGYSVSREKKESFPLTVTSAQKNPTAFYLCASSTNRGRHDNYGYTFGSGTRLTVV.

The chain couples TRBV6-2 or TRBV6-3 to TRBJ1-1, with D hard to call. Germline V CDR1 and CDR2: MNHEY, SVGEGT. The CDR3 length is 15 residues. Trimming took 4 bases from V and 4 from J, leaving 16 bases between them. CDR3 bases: TGTGCCAGCAGTTGGCTCGATGGGAGGTCCACTGAAGCTTTCTTT. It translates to CASSWLDGRSTEAFF.

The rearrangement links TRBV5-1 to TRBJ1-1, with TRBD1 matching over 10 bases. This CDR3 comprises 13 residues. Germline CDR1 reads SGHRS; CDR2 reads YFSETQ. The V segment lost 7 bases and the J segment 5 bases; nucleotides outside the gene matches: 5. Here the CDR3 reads CASFRTGGTEAFF. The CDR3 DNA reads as TGCGCCAGCTTTCGGACAGGGGGGACTGAAGCTTTCTTT.

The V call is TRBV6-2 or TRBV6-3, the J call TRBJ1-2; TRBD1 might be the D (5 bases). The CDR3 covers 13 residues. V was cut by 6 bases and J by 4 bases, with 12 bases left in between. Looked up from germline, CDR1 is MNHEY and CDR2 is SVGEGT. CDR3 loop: CASSPGGGYGYTF. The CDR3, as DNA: TGTGCCAGCAGCCCCGGGGGGGGCTATGGCTACACCTTC.

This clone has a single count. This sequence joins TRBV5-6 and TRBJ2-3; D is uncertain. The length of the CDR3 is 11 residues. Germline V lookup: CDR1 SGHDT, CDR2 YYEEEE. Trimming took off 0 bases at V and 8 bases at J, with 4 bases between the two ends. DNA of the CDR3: TGTGCCAGCAGCTTGGGGGCTACGCAGTATTTT. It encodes CASSLGATQYF.

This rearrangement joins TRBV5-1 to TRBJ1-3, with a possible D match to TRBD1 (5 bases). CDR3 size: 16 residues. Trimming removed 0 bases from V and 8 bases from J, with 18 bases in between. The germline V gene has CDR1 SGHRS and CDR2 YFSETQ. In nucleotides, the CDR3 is TGCGCCAGCAGCTTGGCAACTCCAGGGAAAACGGACACCATATATTTT. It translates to CASSLATPGKTDTIYF.

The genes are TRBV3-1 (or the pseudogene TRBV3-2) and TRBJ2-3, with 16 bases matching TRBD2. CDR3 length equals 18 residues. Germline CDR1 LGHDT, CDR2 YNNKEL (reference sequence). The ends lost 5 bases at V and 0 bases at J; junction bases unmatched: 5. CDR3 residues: CASSTGTSGRASTDTQYF. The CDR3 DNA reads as TGTGCCAGCAGCACTGGGACTAGCGGGAGGGCTAGCACAGATACGCAGTATTTT.

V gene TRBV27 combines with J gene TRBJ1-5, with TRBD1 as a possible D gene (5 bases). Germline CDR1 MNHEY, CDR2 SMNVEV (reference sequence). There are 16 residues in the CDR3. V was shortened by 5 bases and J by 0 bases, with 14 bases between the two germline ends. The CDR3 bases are TGTGCCAGCAGTCCCCTGGGGCACAGTAGCAATCAGCCCCAGCATTTT. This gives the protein CASSPLGHSSNQPQHF.

CDR3 bases: TGCGCCAGCAGCGTCCAGGATTATGGCTACACCTTC. It is translated as CASSVQDYGYTF. The V and J genes are TRBV5-1 and TRBJ1-2; no reliable D call. Germline V gives CDR1 SGHRS, CDR2 YFSETQ. CDR3 length equals 12 residues. V lost 4 bases and J lost 5, with 9 bases in between. The full variable domain, rest sourced from reference TRBV5-1 and TRBJ1-2, is KAGVTQTPRYLIKTRGQQVTLSCSPISGHRSVSWYQQTPGQGLQFLFEYFSETQRNKGNFPGRFSGRQFSNSRSEMNVSTLELGDSALYLCASSVQDYGYTFGSGTRLTVV.

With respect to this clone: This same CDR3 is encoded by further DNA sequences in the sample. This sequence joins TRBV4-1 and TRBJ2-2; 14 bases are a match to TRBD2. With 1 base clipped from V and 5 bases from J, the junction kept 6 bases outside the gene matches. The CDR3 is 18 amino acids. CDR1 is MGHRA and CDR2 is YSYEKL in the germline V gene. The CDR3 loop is CASSQGGLAGVGTGELFF. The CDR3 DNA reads TGCGCCAGCAGCCAAGGGGGACTAGCGGGAGTTGGTACCGGGGAGCTGTTTTTT.

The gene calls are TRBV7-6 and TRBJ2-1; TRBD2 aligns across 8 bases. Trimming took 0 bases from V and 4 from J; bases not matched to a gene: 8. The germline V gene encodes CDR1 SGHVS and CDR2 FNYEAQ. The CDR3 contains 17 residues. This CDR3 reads CASSLASPSGQYNEQFF. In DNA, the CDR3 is TGTGCCAGCAGCTTAGCGTCCCCTAGCGGGCAGTACAATGAGCAGTTCTTC.

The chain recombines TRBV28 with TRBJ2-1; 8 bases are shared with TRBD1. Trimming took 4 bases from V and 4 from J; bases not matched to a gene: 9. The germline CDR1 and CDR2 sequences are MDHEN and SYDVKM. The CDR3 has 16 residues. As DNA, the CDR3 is TGTGCCAGCAGTTATCAGGGAGGACAGGGTTACAATGAGCAGTTCTTC. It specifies CASSYQGGQGYNEQFF.

In DNA form, the CDR3 reads TGTGCCAGCAGCCACGGACAGGGCACTGAAGCTTTCTTT. It is translated as CASSHGQGTEAFF. The chain is built from TRBV9 and TRBJ1-1; 8 nucleotides align to TRBD1. CDR3 length equals 13 residues. From germline, CDR1 is SGDLS and CDR2 YYNGEE. The V gene end was trimmed by 4 bases and the J gene end by 4 bases; junction bases not matched to a gene: 3.

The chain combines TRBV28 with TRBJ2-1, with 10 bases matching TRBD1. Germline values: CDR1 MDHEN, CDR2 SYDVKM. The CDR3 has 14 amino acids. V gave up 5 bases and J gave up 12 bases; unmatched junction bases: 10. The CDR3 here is CASSRTGGRWVQFF. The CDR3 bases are TGTGCCAGCAGTCGGACAGGGGGGCGCTGGGTGCAGTTCTTC.

DNA of the CDR3: TGTGCCAGCAGCCTAGGGGGGGTCTACACTGAAGCTTTCTTT. Encoded protein: CASSLGGVYTEAFF. The V call is TRBV7-9, the J call TRBJ1-1, with a possible D match to TRBD1 (6 bases). Germline CDR1 reads SEHNR; CDR2 reads FQNEAQ (reference sequence). The germline V and J ends were trimmed by 5 bases and 3 bases, with 13 bases remaining between them. CDR3 length: 14 amino acids. The whole variable domain, filled in from reference TRBV7-9 and TRBJ1-1, reads DTGVSQNPRHKITKRGQNVTFRCDPISEHNRLYWYRQTLGQGPEFLTYFQNEAQLEKSRLLSDRFSAERPKGSFSTLEIQRTEQGDSAMYLCASSLGGVYTEAFFGQGTRLTVV.

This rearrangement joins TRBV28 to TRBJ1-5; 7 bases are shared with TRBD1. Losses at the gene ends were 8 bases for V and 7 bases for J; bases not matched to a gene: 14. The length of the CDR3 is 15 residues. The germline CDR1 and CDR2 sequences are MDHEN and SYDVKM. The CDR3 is CASWVGQGVWQPQHF. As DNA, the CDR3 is TGTGCCAGCTGGGTGGGGCAGGGGGTCTGGCAGCCCCAGCATTTT.

CDR3 residues: CASSRSGLVEDTEAFF. CDR3 bases: TGTGCCAGCTCAAGATCAGGGTTGGTTGAAGACACTGAAGCTTTCTTT. V is TRBV18 and J is TRBJ1-1; perhaps TRBD1 as D (5 bases). The CDR3 totals 16 residues. Germline-derived CDR1 and CDR2 are KGHSH and LQKENI. V was trimmed by 5 bases and J by 3 bases, leaving 19 bases between them.

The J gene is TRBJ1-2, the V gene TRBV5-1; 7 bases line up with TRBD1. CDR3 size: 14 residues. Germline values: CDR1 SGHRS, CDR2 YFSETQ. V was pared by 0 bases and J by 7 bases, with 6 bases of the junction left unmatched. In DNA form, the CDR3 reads TGCGCCAGCAGCTTGGAAGGGGGCGGAGGTGGCTACACCTTC. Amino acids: CASSLEGGGGGYTF.